Listed below are T cell receptor beta chains from one sample, sequenced in a study of CD8 T cells in ankylosing spondylitis. One entry per CDR3 protein, called by TCRdb with MiXCR from the 5' RACE reads. The sample shows around 220,000 distinct CDR3 sequences, more than 9% of them seen only once. Sequenced material: blood, either unsorted or a sorted T cell fraction (not recorded which). The source is a male donor with ankylosing spondylitis or in good health (not recorded which). Each CDR3 is given without its conserved first and last residue. The order of the fields is J gene, V gene, CDR3 protein.

j_gene: TRBJ2-7; v_gene: TRBV5-1; CDR3aa: ASSLESSLDEQY
j_gene: TRBJ2-5; v_gene: TRBV28; CDR3aa: ASSSWTSGGLPKETQY
j_gene: TRBJ2-7; v_gene: TRBV5-5; CDR3aa: AGSGTSGGEQY
j_gene: TRBJ1-2; v_gene: TRBV12-3/TRBV12-4; CDR3aa: ASSLDGTDNYGYT
j_gene: TRBJ2-5; v_gene: TRBV5-1; CDR3aa: ASSNGQPNQETQY
j_gene: TRBJ1-3; v_gene: TRBV30; CDR3aa: AWKKTGNTIY
j_gene: TRBJ2-5; v_gene: TRBV7-9; CDR3aa: ASSLDGSQETQY
j_gene: TRBJ2-3; v_gene: TRBV11-2; CDR3aa: ASSPRRMRGATYTTDTQY
j_gene: TRBJ2-5; v_gene: TRBV29-1; CDR3aa: SVGLAVQETQY
j_gene: TRBJ1-1; v_gene: TRBV7-6; CDR3aa: ASSQRFNTEAF
j_gene: TRBJ2-1; v_gene: TRBV6-2/TRBV6-3; CDR3aa: ASSYSYSRGRSYNEQF
j_gene: TRBJ2-1; v_gene: TRBV5-1; CDR3aa: ASSVEGRPLNEQF
j_gene: TRBJ2-3; v_gene: TRBV9; CDR3aa: ASSALQGVGTDTQY
j_gene: TRBJ1-3; v_gene: TRBV6-2/TRBV6-3; CDR3aa: ASCSITSSGNTIY
j_gene: TRBJ2-5; v_gene: TRBV5-1; CDR3aa: ASSLDRSSQETQY
j_gene: TRBJ2-4; v_gene: TRBV6-6; CDR3aa: ASLGLAINIQY
j_gene: TRBJ1-2; v_gene: TRBV6-1; CDR3aa: ASSGQSGGYT
j_gene: TRBJ2-3; v_gene: TRBV7-3; CDR3aa: ASSLRARELTDTQY
j_gene: TRBJ2-3; v_gene: TRBV10-3; CDR3aa: AIRATSGGVTDTQY
j_gene: TRBJ1-2; v_gene: TRBV3-1; CDR3aa: ASSQDLNANYGYT
j_gene: TRBJ2-7; v_gene: TRBV7-3; CDR3aa: ASSFLLYEQY
j_gene: TRBJ2-7; v_gene: TRBV20-1; CDR3aa: SARDRTGGPYEQY
j_gene: TRBJ1-5; v_gene: TRBV5-1; CDR3aa: ASSFDRPSNQPQH
j_gene: TRBJ2-5; v_gene: TRBV28; CDR3aa: ASSPVTHARTQY
j_gene: TRBJ1-1; v_gene: TRBV20-1; CDR3aa: SARDGRGVDTEAF